This T cell receptor beta chain was recorded in a study of blood T cell repertoires in COVID-19. With V trimmed by 5 bases and J by 0 bases, 3 bases remained unmatched. The length of the CDR3 is 14 residues. Germline assignment: CDR1 SNHLY and CDR2 FYNNEI. This clone has a single count. Only in-frame clones appear in the TCRdb table, and some are missing; sequencing was by immunoSEQ multiplex PCR. The sample lists 81,000 or so clones, 85% to 95% seen once, with roughly 6.6% in the top ten. The TCR sequence derives from a woman in her fifties or sixties with active COVID-19. The chain links TRBV2 to TRBJ1-1; TRBD1 aligns across 7 bases. The sequenced sample consisted of peripheral blood. Here the CDR3 reads CASSPGTVNTEAFF. The CDR3 DNA reads as TGTGCCAGCAGTCCCGGGACAGTGAACACTGAAGCTTTCTTT.